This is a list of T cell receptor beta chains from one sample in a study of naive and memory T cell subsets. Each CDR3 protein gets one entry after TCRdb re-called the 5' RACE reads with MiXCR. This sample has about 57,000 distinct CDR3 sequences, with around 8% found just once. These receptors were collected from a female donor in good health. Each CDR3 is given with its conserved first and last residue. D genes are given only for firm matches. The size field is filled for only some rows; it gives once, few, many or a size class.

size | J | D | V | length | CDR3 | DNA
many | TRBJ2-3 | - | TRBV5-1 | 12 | CASSPNDGTQYF | TGCGCCAGCAGCCCTAATGATGGAACGCAGTATTTT
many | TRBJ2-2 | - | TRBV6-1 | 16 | CASSEVFRRDTGELFF | TGTGCCAGCAGTGAAGTATTCAGGCGAGACACCGGGGAGCTGTTTTTT
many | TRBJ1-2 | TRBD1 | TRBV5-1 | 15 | CASSFGGQGAYGYTF | TGCGCCAGCAGCTTTGGGGGACAGGGGGCGTATGGCTACACCTTC
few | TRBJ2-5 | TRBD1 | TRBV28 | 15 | CASATGGVGSETQYF | TGTGCCAGCGCGACAGGGGGTGTAGGATCGGAGACCCAGTACTTC
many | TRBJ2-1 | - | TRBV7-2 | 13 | CASSLAAGNEQFF | TGTGCCAGCAGCTTAGCAGCCGGCAATGAGCAGTTCTTC
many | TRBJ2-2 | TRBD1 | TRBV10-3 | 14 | CAISDGTVTGELFF | TGTGCCATCAGTGACGGGACAGTGACCGGGGAGCTGTTTTTT
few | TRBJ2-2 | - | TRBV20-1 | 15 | CSARKVQGYTGELFF | TGCAGTGCTAGAAAGGTGCAGGGGTACACCGGGGAGCTGTTTTTT
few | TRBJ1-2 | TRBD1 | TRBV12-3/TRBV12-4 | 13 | CASTIQGNYGDTF | TGTGCCAGCACTATACAGGGGAATTATGGCGACACCTTC
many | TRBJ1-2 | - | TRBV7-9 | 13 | CASSLNREVGYTF | TGTGCCAGCAGCTTAAACAGGGAAGTTGGCTACACCTTC
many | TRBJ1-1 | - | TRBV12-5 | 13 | CASARATNTEAFF | TGTGCTAGTGCCCGGGCTACGAACACTGAAGCTTTCTTT
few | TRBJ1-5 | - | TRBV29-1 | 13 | CSVVWTRGQPQHF | TGCAGCGTTGTTTGGACGCGTGGCCAGCCCCAGCATTTT
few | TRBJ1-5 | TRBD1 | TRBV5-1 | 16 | CASSLGTGTSNQPQHF | TGCGCCAGCAGCTTAGGGACAGGGACTAGCAATCAGCCCCAGCATTTT
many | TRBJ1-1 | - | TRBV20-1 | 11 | CSARDTIEAFF | TGCAGTGCTAGAGATACGATCGAAGCTTTCTTT
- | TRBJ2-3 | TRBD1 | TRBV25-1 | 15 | CASVDRGDCTDTQYF | TGTGCCAGCGTAGACAGGGGTGATTGCACAGATACGCAGTATTTT